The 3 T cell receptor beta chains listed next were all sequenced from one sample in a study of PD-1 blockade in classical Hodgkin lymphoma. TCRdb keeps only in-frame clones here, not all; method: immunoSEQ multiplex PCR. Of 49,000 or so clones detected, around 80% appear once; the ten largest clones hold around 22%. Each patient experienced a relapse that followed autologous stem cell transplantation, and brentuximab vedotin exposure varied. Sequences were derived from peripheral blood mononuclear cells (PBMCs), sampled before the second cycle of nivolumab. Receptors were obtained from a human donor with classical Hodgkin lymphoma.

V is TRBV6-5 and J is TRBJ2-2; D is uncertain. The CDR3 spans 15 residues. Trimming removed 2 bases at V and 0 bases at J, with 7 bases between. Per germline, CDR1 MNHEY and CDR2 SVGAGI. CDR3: CASSYGTPNTGELFF. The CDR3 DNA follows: TGTGCCAGCAGTTACGGAACCCCGAACACCGGGGAGCTGTTTTTT.

The CDR3 is CASSFPTGETQYF. The CDR3 DNA follows: TGTGCCAGCAGCTTCCCCACCGGAGAGACCCAGTACTTC. This sequence joins TRBV7-2 and TRBJ2-5, with D unclear. The CDR3 consists of 13 residues. The V gene lost 3 bases and the J gene lost 4 bases, with 9 bases spanning the gap. Germline V gene sequence: CDR1 SGHTA, CDR2 FQGNSA. The full variable domain, with the rest looked up from reference TRBV7-2 and TRBJ2-5, is GAGVSQSPSNKVTEKGKDVELRCDPISGHTALYWYRQSLGQGLEFLIYFQGNSAPDKSGLPSDRFSAERTGGSVSTLTIQRTQQEDSAVYLCASSFPTGETQYFGPGTRLLVL.

The CDR3 loop is CASSSPQPGNEQFF. The CDR3 DNA follows: TGTGCCAGCAGTTCCCCACAACCTGGCAATGAGCAGTTCTTC. The chain carries TRBV27 and TRBJ2-1; D not certain. V was pared by 4 bases and J by 6 bases, with 13 bases between. The germline CDR1 and CDR2 sequences are MNHEY and SMNVEV (reference sequence). This CDR3 has 14 amino acids.